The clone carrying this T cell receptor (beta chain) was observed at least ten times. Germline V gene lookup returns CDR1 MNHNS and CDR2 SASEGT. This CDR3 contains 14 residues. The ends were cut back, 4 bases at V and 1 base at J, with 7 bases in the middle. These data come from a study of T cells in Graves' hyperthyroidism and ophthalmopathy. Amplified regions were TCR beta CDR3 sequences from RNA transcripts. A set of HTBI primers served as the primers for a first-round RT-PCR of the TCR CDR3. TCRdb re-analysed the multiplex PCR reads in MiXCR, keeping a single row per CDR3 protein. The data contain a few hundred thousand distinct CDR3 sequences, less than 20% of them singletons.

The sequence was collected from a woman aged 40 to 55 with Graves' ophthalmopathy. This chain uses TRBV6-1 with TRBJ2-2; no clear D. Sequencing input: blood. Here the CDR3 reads CASSARQNTGELFF. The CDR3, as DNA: TGTGCCAGCAGTGCACGACAGAACACCGGGGAGCTGTTTTTT.